Listed here are 27 T cell receptor beta chains from one sample, sequenced in a study of identical twins. Each CDR3 protein gets one entry after TCRdb re-called the 5' RACE reads with MiXCR. This table has roughly 1,500,000 distinct CDR3 sequences, more than 30% appearing once. The sequencing sample was made of cord blood. The source of these receptors is a newborn girl in good health.

The genes are TRBV2 and TRBJ2-2, with D perhaps matching TRBD1 or TRBD2 (6 bases each). Germline V lookup: CDR1 SNHLY, CDR2 FYNNEI. Trimming left V 2 bases short and J 2 bases short, with 15 bases between. This CDR3 spans 17 amino acids. CDR3 DNA: TGTGCCAGCAGTGAATATGGGGGGCGGTTAAACACCGGGGAGCTGTTTTTT. Protein: CASSEYGGRLNTGELFF. The whole variable domain, filled in from reference TRBV2 and TRBJ2-2, reads EPEVTQTPSHQVTQMGQEVILRCVPISNHLYFYWYRQILGQKVEFLVSFYNNEISEKSEIFDDQFSVERPDGSNFTLKIRSTKLEDSAMYFCASSEYGGRLNTGELFFGEGSRLTVL.

The rearrangement uses TRBV3-1 and TRBJ2-7; D unresolved. The germline gives CDR1 LGHDT, CDR2 YNNKEL (reference sequence). The CDR3 consists of 15 residues. Trimming pared 4 bases from V and 4 bases from J, leaving 17 bases between. The DNA for the CDR3 is TGTGCCAGCAGCCCCGACGTGGGGAAAGGATACGAGCAGTACTTC. It is translated as CASSPDVGKGYEQYF.

This clonotype was found many times. The chain joins TRBV7-2 to TRBJ2-3, with 7 bases lining up with TRBD2. CDR3 length equals 14 residues. Looked up from germline, CDR1 is SGHTA and CDR2 is FQGNSA. J was trimmed by 2 bases and V by 6 bases; bases with no gene match: 5. CDR3 DNA sequence: TGTGCCAGCAGGTGGGACTACAACACAGATACGCAGTATTTT. Amino acid sequence: CASRWDYNTDTQYF.

To note about this clonotype: A read error may produce the germline difference seen at one junction end. This chain connects TRBV2 to TRBJ2-1; a possible D gene is TRBD2 (5 bases). This CDR3 has 13 amino acids. CDR1 and CDR2 (germline): SNHLY, FYNNEI. Here the CDR3 DNA reads TGTGCCAGCTTGAGGGAAGCCTACAATGGGCAGTTCTTC. This encodes CASLREAYNGQFF.

This chain joins TRBV3-1 and TRBJ1-1; the D gene is possibly TRBD1 (5 bases). Trimming took off 6 bases at V and 1 base at J, with 9 bases between the two ends. The CDR3 has 13 residues. CDR1 and CDR2 (germline): LGHDT, YNNKEL (reference sequence). This chain's CDR3 is CASRSTGNTEAFF. The CDR3 DNA reads TGTGCCAGCAGATCCACAGGGAACACTGAAGCTTTCTTT.

This clonotype was seen a few times. The gene calls are TRBV27 and TRBJ2-7; 11 bases match TRBD2. Germline CDR1 is MNHEY and CDR2 is SMNVEV (reference sequence). The CDR3 runs 16 residues. V gave up 2 bases and J gave up 2 bases; unmatched junction bases: 5. The CDR3: CASSLRGLAATYEQYF. CDR3 bases: TGTGCCAGCAGTTTAAGGGGACTAGCGGCTACCTACGAGCAGTACTTC.

V usage is TRBV7-9 and J usage is TRBJ2-1, with unresolved D. The last part of the DNA fits TRBJ2-7 better; the J call may be wrong. The germline gives CDR1 SEHNR, CDR2 FQNEAQ (reference sequence). This CDR3 comprises 16 residues. This CDR3 is CASSHVTAVSYNEQYF. CDR3 in DNA: TGTGCCAGCAGCCATGTAACGGCGGTCTCCTACAATGAGCAGTACTTC.

This clonotype was seen a handful of times. The chain is built from TRBV5-8 and TRBJ2-3, with D perhaps matching TRBD1 (5 bases). CDR1 and CDR2 from the germline V gene are SGHTS and YDEGEE. The CDR3 loop spans 16 amino acids. The V end lost 0 bases, the J end lost 0 bases, and 11 bases lay between the germline ends. CDR3 nucleotide sequence: TGTGCCAGCAGCTTGGCCAAGGGGTCGAGCACAGATACGCAGTATTTT. It yields the protein CASSLAKGSSTDTQYF.

The chain couples TRBV20-1 to TRBJ2-1; TRBD1 or TRBD2 may be the D gene (5 bases each). Per the germline V gene, CDR1 is DFQATT and CDR2 is SNEGSKA (reference sequence). V dropped 5 bases and J dropped 5 bases, with 10 bases sitting between them. This CDR3 region has 12 residues. The CDR3 sequence: CSAHGTNNEQFF. The CDR3 DNA is TGCAGTGCTCACGGGACCAACAATGAGCAGTTCTTC.

The J gene is TRBJ2-7, the V gene TRBV12-3 or TRBV12-4; tentatively, D is TRBD2 (6 bases). V was cut by 6 bases and J by 5 bases, with 17 bases left in between. The CDR3 consists of 14 residues. As DNA, the CDR3 is TGTGCCAGCAGCCCAGGCTCGCGGGGAAACGAGCAGTACTTC. It codes for CASSPGSRGNEQYF.

The rearrangement uses TRBV3-1 and TRBJ1-4; D might be TRBD1 (5 bases). V was shortened by 3 bases and J by 0 bases, with 11 bases between the two germline ends. From germline, CDR1 is LGHDT and CDR2 YNNKEL (reference sequence). This CDR3 region has 16 residues. CDR3 DNA sequence: TGTGCCAGCAGCCAGGAGGTACAGGCAACTAATGAAAAACTGTTTTTT. Translation gives CASSQEVQATNEKLFF.

The chain combines TRBV4-2 with TRBJ2-1; unclear D gene. From germline, CDR1 is LGHNA and CDR2 YNFKEQ. This CDR3 region has 15 residues. Trimming cost V 0 bases and J 3 bases, with 9 bases left between them. Here the CDR3 reads CASSQDGPSYNEQFF. CDR3 coding DNA: TGTGCCAGCAGCCAAGATGGGCCCAGCTACAATGAGCAGTTCTTC.

Ten or more counts support this clonotype. The V gene is TRBV18, the J gene TRBJ2-5; D uncertain. The CDR3 has 12 amino acids. Looked up from germline, CDR1 is KGHSH and CDR2 is LQKENI. The V gene lost 8 bases and the J gene lost 0 bases, with 7 bases spanning the gap. CDR3 amino acids: CASSPYQETQYF. In DNA, the CDR3 is TGTGCCAGCAGCCCGTACCAAGAGACCCAGTACTTC.

This clonotype has just a few counts. This chain uses TRBV12-3 or TRBV12-4 with TRBJ2-3, with 7 bases matching TRBD2. This CDR3 contains 17 residues. The ends lost 6 bases at V and 2 bases at J; junction bases unmatched: 14. The DNA for the CDR3 is TGTGCCAGCAGCTTATTCCGTTGGCTAGCGGACACAGATACGCAGTATTTT. Its translation: CASSLFRWLADTDTQYF.

The chain joins TRBV7-2 to TRBJ2-1; 11 nucleotides line up with TRBD1. This CDR3 contains 14 residues. V shed 3 bases, J shed 9 bases, and the junction held 4 bases outside the gene matches. The V gene's germline CDR1 is SGHTA and CDR2 FQGNSA. DNA of the CDR3: TGTGCCAGCAGCTTTGGACAGGGGGCGCCTGAGCAGTTCTTC. It specifies CASSFGQGAPEQFF.

The chain links TRBV11-3 to TRBJ2-1, with D unresolved. Deletions cut 3 bases from V and 5 bases from J, with 8 bases between. The CDR3 runs 13 residues. The germline V gene encodes CDR1 SGHNT and CDR2 YENEEA. The CDR3 region has the DNA TGTGCCAGCAGCTTGGAACACAACAATGAGCAGTTCTTC. Translated, it gives CASSLEHNNEQFF.

Remarks on this clonotype: A much larger clone is a single base away; this may be a read error. This chain links TRBV10-3 with TRBJ2-5, with D unclear. The CDR3 sequence is 11 residues long. The V and J ends lost 3 bases and 11 bases respectively, with 10 bases between them. CDR1 and CDR2 from the germline V gene are ENHRY and SYGVKD. Here the CDR3 DNA reads TGTGCCATCAGTGACGAGTACGTGCAGTACTTC. This gives the protein CAISDEYVQYF.

The chain is built from TRBV10-3 and TRBJ1-2; D gene uncertain. Germline-derived CDR1 and CDR2 are ENHRY and SYGVKD. The V end lost 3 bases, the J end lost 1 base, and 6 bases lay between the germline ends. The CDR3 extends over 13 amino acids. CDR3 amino acids: CAISDKNNYGYTF. DNA for the CDR3: TGTGCCATCAGTGACAAAAATAACTATGGCTACACCTTC.

This clonotype was seen only a few times. The chain employs TRBV6-5 and TRBJ2-5, with D unresolved. V dropped 6 bases and J dropped 4 bases, with 9 bases sitting between them. The CDR3 loop spans 12 amino acids. The V gene's germline CDR1 is MNHEY and CDR2 SVGAGI. CDR3 in amino acids: CASSRASETQYF. For the CDR3, the DNA is TGTGCCAGCAGCCGGGCGTCAGAGACCCAGTACTTC.

For this clonotype: A much larger clone is a single base away; this may be a read error. This rearrangement joins TRBV10-3 to TRBJ2-1, with D possibly matching TRBD2 (6 bases). CDR3 length: 15 residues. V was cut by 6 bases and J by 9 bases, with 21 bases left in between. From germline, CDR1 is ENHRY and CDR2 SYGVKD. As DNA, the CDR3 is TGTGCCATCAGAGAGGGTCGGGGGACGGGGAGTGAGCAGTTCTTC. Protein sequence: CAIREGRGTGSEQFF.

This chain uses TRBV5-1 with TRBJ1-1; TRBD1 aligns across 7 bases. This CDR3 has 12 amino acids. Germline loops: CDR1 SGHRS, CDR2 YFSETQ. Losses at the gene ends were 3 bases for V and 10 bases for J; bases not matched to a gene: 6. CDR3 DNA sequence: TGCGCCAGCAGCTCACCCCAGGGGGGAGCTTTCTTT. Amino acid sequence: CASSSPQGGAFF.

The chain recombines TRBV20-1 with TRBJ2-4, with TRBD2 matching over 12 bases. CDR1 and CDR2 from the germline V gene are DFQATT and SNEGSKA (reference sequence). The V segment lost 1 base and the J segment 4 bases; nucleotides outside the gene matches: 8. This CDR3 comprises 17 residues. The CDR3 DNA reads as TGCAGTGCTAGAGGACTAGCGGGAGAGCCGACTAAAAACATTCAGTACTTC. Amino acids: CSARGLAGEPTKNIQYF.

The rearrangement uses TRBV4-2 and TRBJ2-7, with 8 bases matching TRBD2. Germline trimming cut 6 bases from V and 0 bases from J; bases unmatched to any gene: 10. The CDR3 covers 16 residues. Germline V gene lookup returns CDR1 LGHNA and CDR2 YNFKEQ. This chain's CDR3 is CASRKGGREASYEQYF. The CDR3 region has the DNA TGTGCCAGCAGGAAGGGGGGGCGGGAGGCCTCCTACGAGCAGTACTTC.

V and J are TRBV12-3 or TRBV12-4 and TRBJ2-3, with TRBD2 identical over 9 bases. The CDR3 consists of 15 residues. The V segment lost 6 bases and the J segment 4 bases; nucleotides outside the gene matches: 8. CDR3 protein: CASRQSGGLADTQYF. CDR3 bases: TGTGCCAGCAGGCAAAGCGGGGGGTTGGCAGATACGCAGTATTTT.

V is TRBV20-1 and J is TRBJ1-5; 9 bases are a match to TRBD1. CDR1 is DFQATT and CDR2 is SNEGSKA in the germline V gene (reference sequence). CDR3 length: 15 residues. The junction had 10 bases not matched to a gene; V was cut back by 6 bases and J by 4 bases. The CDR3 sequence: CSAPLQGAQNQPQHF. CDR3 in DNA: TGCAGTGCCCCATTACAGGGGGCCCAGAATCAGCCCCAGCATTTT.

The table lists this clonotype with a few counts. The chain couples TRBV5-1 to TRBJ1-1; D ambiguous. The CDR3 runs 14 residues. V lost 6 bases to trimming and J lost 0 bases, with 12 bases between them. Germline CDR1 SGHRS, CDR2 YFSETQ. CDR3 protein: CASNPDGVNTEAFF. CDR3 bases: TGCGCCAGCAACCCCGATGGGGTGAACACTGAAGCTTTCTTT.

This clonotype was seen a handful of times. This chain joins TRBV6-6 and TRBJ2-5; the D gene is possibly TRBD2 (6 bases). The length of the CDR3 is 12 residues. Germline loops: CDR1 MNHNY, CDR2 SVGAGI (reference sequence). The V end lost 5 bases, the J end lost 8 bases, and 12 bases lay between the germline ends. The chain's CDR3 is CASSSQGTTQYF. Written as DNA, the CDR3 is TGTGCCAGCAGTAGCCAAGGGACTACCCAGTACTTC.